This is a list of T cell receptor beta chains from one sample in a study of control samples from healthy donors and cancer patients. TCRdb's copy holds only in-frame clones and misses some; the assay was immunoSEQ multiplex PCR. The sample carries around 190,000 clones, around 87% recorded once. Sample: blood. The origin of the receptors is a woman in her 50s in good health. CDR3s include the opening cysteine and the closing phenylalanine or tryptophan. The order of the fields is V gene, D gene, J gene, clone size, CDR3 DNA, CDR3 protein. The D gene is left open where the match is weak. Clone size is given for some rows only: seen once, a few or many times, or a class if the clone is expanded.

V: TRBV5-1; D: NA; J: TRBJ2-3; size: NA; DNA: TGCGCCAGCAGCTCGGGCGGTAGTAGCACGACAGATACGCAGTATTTT; CDR3: CASSSGGSSTTDTQYF
V: TRBV7-3; D: TRBD1; J: TRBJ2-3; size: NA; DNA: TGTGCCAGCAGTCCGGGACAGGGCGCTTCAGATACGCAGTATTTT; CDR3: CASSPGQGASDTQYF
V: TRBV4-2; D: NA; J: TRBJ2-7; size: NA; DNA: TGTGCCAGCAGCCAAGATCAACGAACCTCCTACGAGCAGTACTTC; CDR3: CASSQDQRTSYEQYF
V: TRBV5-1; D: NA; J: TRBJ2-7; size: NA; DNA: TGCGCCAGCAGCTTGGGAGCCGATAGCTCCTACGAGCAGTACTTC; CDR3: CASSLGADSSYEQYF
V: TRBV4-3; D: NA; J: TRBJ2-7; size: NA; DNA: TGCGCCAGCTCTCTAGACTTAGTAACCTACGAGCAGTACTTC; CDR3: CASSLDLVTYEQYF
V: TRBV7-9; D: NA; J: TRBJ2-7; size: NA; DNA: TGTGCCAGCAGCTTAGGTACCTACGAGCAGTACTTC; CDR3: CASSLGTYEQYF
V: TRBV9; D: TRBD1; J: TRBJ1-6; size: NA; DNA: TGTGCCAGCAGCGGATCATCGGACAGGGCTTCACCCCTCCACTTT; CDR3: CASSGSSDRASPLHF
V: TRBV18; D: NA; J: TRBJ2-7; size: NA; DNA: TGTGCCAGCTCACCCCTGCAGGGGTACGAGCAGTACTTC; CDR3: CASSPLQGYEQYF
V: TRBV24-1; D: TRBD1; J: TRBJ1-6; size: NA; DNA: TGTGCCACCAGTGGGGGACAGGGGAATTCACCCCTCCACTTT; CDR3: CATSGGQGNSPLHF
V: TRBV3-1/TRBV3-2; D: NA; J: TRBJ1-6; size: NA; DNA: TGTGCCAGCAGCCAAGTACCAGGGGATAATTCACCCCTCCACTTT; CDR3: CASSQVPGDNSPLHF
V: TRBV6-5; D: TRBD1; J: TRBJ1-6; size: NA; DNA: TGTGCCAGCAGGTCCTCCGGGACAGCTAATTCACCCCTCCACTTT; CDR3: CASRSSGTANSPLHF
V: TRBV7-7; D: NA; J: TRBJ2-7; size: NA; DNA: TGTGCTAGCAGCTTAGCAGACAGGAACTACGAGCAGTACTTC; CDR3: CASSLADRNYEQYF
V: TRBV29-1; D: NA; J: TRBJ2-1; size: NA; DNA: TGCAGCGTTGCAACCGACAGCAATGAGCAGTTCTTC; CDR3: CSVATDSNEQFF
V: TRBV28; D: TRBD1; J: TRBJ1-5; size: once; DNA: TGTGCCAGCCATGGACAGGGGGTTTTCAATCAGCCCCAGCATTTT; CDR3: CASHGQGVFNQPQHF
V: TRBV14; D: TRBD1; J: TRBJ1-6; size: once; DNA: TGTGCCAGCAGCCAAGAAAGGACAGGGGGCTCACCCCTCCACTTT; CDR3: CASSQERTGGSPLHF
V: TRBV5-4; D: TRBD1; J: TRBJ2-2; size: once; DNA: TGTGCCAGCAGCAGCCTGACGGGACAGGGGACCGGGGAGCTGTTTTTT; CDR3: CASSSLTGQGTGELFF
V: TRBV30; D: TRBD1; J: TRBJ2-7; size: NA; DNA: TGTGCCTGGAGTGTACAGGGGGCCTACGAGCAGTACTTC; CDR3: CAWSVQGAYEQYF
V: TRBV14; D: NA; J: TRBJ1-5; size: NA; DNA: TGTGCCAGCAGCCATTCTAATGGTCAGCCCCAGCATTTT; CDR3: CASSHSNGQPQHF
V: TRBV28; D: NA; J: TRBJ1-2; size: NA; DNA: TGTGCCAGCAGAAAACCAGGGTTCCCCTATGGCTACACCTTC; CDR3: CASRKPGFPYGYTF
V: TRBV6-2/TRBV6-3; D: NA; J: TRBJ1-5; size: NA; DNA: TGTGCCAGCAGTTACGCCCCGGGTCTCGGGTTTGGTCGGCCCCAGCATTTT; CDR3: CASSYAPGLGFGRPQHF
V: TRBV5-4; D: TRBD1; J: TRBJ2-6; size: NA; DNA: TGTGCCAGCAGCCCGGGACAGGGGACTGGGGCCAACGTCCTGACTTTC; CDR3: CASSPGQGTGANVLTF
V: TRBV7-2; D: NA; J: TRBJ1-6; size: NA; DNA: TGTGCCAGCAGCTTAGTAGGCACCTCACCCCTCCACTTT; CDR3: CASSLVGTSPLHF
V: TRBV6-5; D: TRBD2; J: TRBJ2-3; size: NA; DNA: TGTGCCAGTACTAGCGGGAGTCCCGCAGATACGCAGTATTTT; CDR3: CASTSGSPADTQYF
V: TRBV6-2/TRBV6-3; D: NA; J: TRBJ2-7; size: NA; DNA: TGTGCCAGCAGTATGCCCCGAGAGCAGTACTTC; CDR3: CASSMPREQYF
V: TRBV18; D: TRBD2; J: TRBJ2-7; size: NA; DNA: TGTGCCAGCTCATCTAGCGGGAGGACATACGAGCAGTACTTC; CDR3: CASSSSGRTYEQYF
V: TRBV18; D: NA; J: TRBJ1-4; size: NA; DNA: TGTGCCAGCTCACCACTTCTCGGGCAGGGTGAAAAACTGTTTTTT; CDR3: CASSPLLGQGEKLFF
V: TRBV19; D: NA; J: TRBJ2-1; size: once; DNA: TGTGCCAGTAGTACCTTCCTCGAGCAGTTCTTC; CDR3: CASSTFLEQFF
V: TRBV20-1; D: NA; J: TRBJ2-5; size: NA; DNA: TGCAGTGCTAGTTGGGGCCGCCAAGAGACCCAGTACTTC; CDR3: CSASWGRQETQYF
V: TRBV5-4; D: NA; J: TRBJ2-3; size: NA; DNA: TGTGCCAGCAGCTTGGAAGGGGGCACAGATACGCAGTATTTT; CDR3: CASSLEGGTDTQYF
V: TRBV7-9; D: NA; J: TRBJ1-5; size: NA; DNA: TGTGCCAGCAGCTTTGGTTCGAGGGACAATCAGCCCCAGCATTTT; CDR3: CASSFGSRDNQPQHF
V: TRBV5-1; D: NA; J: TRBJ2-1; size: NA; DNA: TGCGCCAGCAGCTCCCAGGCCGGGGACAATGAGCAGTTCTTC; CDR3: CASSSQAGDNEQFF
V: TRBV21-1; D: NA; J: TRBJ1-3; size: NA; DNA: TGTGCCAGCAGCATAGGCAGGTACGGAAACACCATATATTTT; CDR3: CASSIGRYGNTIYF
V: TRBV28; D: NA; J: TRBJ1-2; size: NA; DNA: TGTGCCACCCGGGAGGGCTATGGCTACACCTTC; CDR3: CATREGYGYTF
V: TRBV7-3; D: NA; J: TRBJ2-5; size: NA; DNA: TGTGCCAGCAGCCCTGGCCAGGGACAAGAGACCCAGTACTTC; CDR3: CASSPGQGQETQYF
V: TRBV12-5; D: NA; J: TRBJ2-3; size: NA; DNA: TGTGCTAGTGGTTTTTCGAACACAGATACGCAGTATTTT; CDR3: CASGFSNTDTQYF
V: TRBV18; D: NA; J: TRBJ1-1; size: NA; DNA: TGTGCCAGCTCACCTAGGACTGGGGAGACTGAAGCTTTCTTT; CDR3: CASSPRTGETEAFF
V: TRBV5-8; D: TRBD2; J: TRBJ2-1; size: NA; DNA: TGTGCCAGCAGCTTACTCAGACTAGCGGGGGGAGGTGAGCAGTTCTTC; CDR3: CASSLLRLAGGGEQFF
V: TRBV27; D: TRBD1; J: TRBJ1-5; size: NA; DNA: TGTGCCAGCAGTTTTAAGGACAGGGAGCCCCAGCATTTT; CDR3: CASSFKDREPQHF
V: TRBV6-5; D: NA; J: TRBJ2-2; size: many; DNA: TGTGCCAGCAGTTCCCGGGGACCCGGGGAGCTGTTTTTT; CDR3: CASSSRGPGELFF
V: TRBV10-3; D: TRBD1; J: TRBJ1-1; size: NA; DNA: TGTGCCATCAGGGGGGGACAGGTAAACACTGAAGCTTTCTTT; CDR3: CAIRGGQVNTEAFF
V: TRBV28; D: NA; J: TRBJ2-2; size: NA; DNA: TGTGCCAGCAGTTTAGACTCCCCGGGGGTCACCGGGGAGCTGTTTTTT; CDR3: CASSLDSPGVTGELFF
V: TRBV18; D: TRBD2; J: TRBJ2-1; size: NA; DNA: TGTGCCAGCTCACCACCAAGCGGGAGAAAGGATGAGCAGTTCTTC; CDR3: CASSPPSGRKDEQFF
V: TRBV30; D: NA; J: TRBJ1-2; size: NA; DNA: TGTGCCTGGAGTGTAGGACCGACCTATGGCTACACCTTC; CDR3: CAWSVGPTYGYTF
V: TRBV30; D: NA; J: TRBJ2-1; size: NA; DNA: TGTGCCTGGAGTCGGGACAATGAGCAGTTCTTC; CDR3: CAWSRDNEQFF
V: TRBV18; D: NA; J: TRBJ1-1; size: NA; DNA: TGTGCCAGCTCACCAGGACAGTTCACTGAAGCTTTCTTT; CDR3: CASSPGQFTEAFF
V: TRBV28; D: TRBD1; J: TRBJ2-7; size: NA; DNA: TGTGCCAGCAGGATAACAGGGGGCGAGCAGTACTTC; CDR3: CASRITGGEQYF
V: TRBV4-3; D: NA; J: TRBJ1-4; size: NA; DNA: TGCGCCAGCAGCCAAGGGGCAACTAATGAAAAACTGTTTTTT; CDR3: CASSQGATNEKLFF
V: TRBV9; D: TRBD2; J: TRBJ2-3; size: once; DNA: TGTGCCAGCAGCGCCAGCGGGGGGGTAAGCACAGATACGCAGTATTTT; CDR3: CASSASGGVSTDTQYF
V: TRBV3-1/TRBV3-2; D: NA; J: TRBJ1-6; size: NA; DNA: TGTGCCAGCAGAGACAGGCTGAATTCACCCCTCCACTTT; CDR3: CASRDRLNSPLHF
V: TRBV15; D: NA; J: TRBJ2-7; size: medium-sized; DNA: TGTGCCACCAGCAGAGATCGTCAGGGCACCTTCTACGAGCAGTACTTC; CDR3: CATSRDRQGTFYEQYF
V: TRBV5-1; D: TRBD2; J: TRBJ2-3; size: NA; DNA: TGCGCCAGCAGCTCCGGACTAGCGGGAATCTGGGCGGCGGTGGGGACAGATACGCAGTATTTT; CDR3: CASSSGLAGIWAAVGTDTQYF
V: TRBV7-2; D: NA; J: TRBJ1-1; size: NA; DNA: TGTGCCAGCAGCTTATACCAGGGCCCCACTGAAGCTTTCTTT; CDR3: CASSLYQGPTEAFF
V: TRBV7-2; D: TRBD1; J: TRBJ2-1; size: NA; DNA: TGTGCCAGCAGCGCCGCGACAGGGATATATTTCTTC; CDR3: CASSAATGIYFF
V: TRBV6-5; D: NA; J: TRBJ2-1; size: NA; DNA: TGTGCCAGCAGTACAGGACCCTACAATGAGCAGTTCTTC; CDR3: CASSTGPYNEQFF
V: TRBV30; D: NA; J: TRBJ1-1; size: NA; DNA: TGTGCCTGGAGTGTACGAGGGTTTAACACTGAAGCTTTCTTT; CDR3: CAWSVRGFNTEAFF